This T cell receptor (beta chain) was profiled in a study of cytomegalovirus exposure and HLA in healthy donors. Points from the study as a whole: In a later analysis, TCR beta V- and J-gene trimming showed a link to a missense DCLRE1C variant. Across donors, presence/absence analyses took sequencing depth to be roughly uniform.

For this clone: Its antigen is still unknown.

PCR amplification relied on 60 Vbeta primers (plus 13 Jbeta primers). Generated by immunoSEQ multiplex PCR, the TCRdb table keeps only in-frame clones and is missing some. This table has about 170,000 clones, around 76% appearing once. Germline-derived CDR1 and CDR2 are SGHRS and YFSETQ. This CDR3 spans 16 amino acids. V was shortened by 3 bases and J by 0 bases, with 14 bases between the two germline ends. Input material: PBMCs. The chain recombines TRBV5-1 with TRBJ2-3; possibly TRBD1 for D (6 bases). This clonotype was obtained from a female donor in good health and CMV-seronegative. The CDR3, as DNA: TGCGCCAGCAGCTCTATACAGGGTAAAAGCACAGATACGCAGTATTTT. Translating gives CASSSIQGKSTDTQYF.